The 18 T cell receptor beta chains presented below share a single source sample, sequenced in a study of early T cells in non-severe SARS-CoV-2 infection. TCRdb recomputed calls from the 5' RACE reads with MiXCR, one row per CDR3 protein. The sample lists 55,000 to 75,000 distinct CDR3 sequences, about 9.1% occurring once. The material was whole blood, obtained at baseline. The receptor source for this set is an adult who was a healthcare worker with PCR-confirmed SARS-CoV-2 infection or an uninfected control (not recorded which).

This chain joins TRBV21-1 and TRBJ2-7; no DNA check was done on the table's D call, TRBD2. TRBV21-1 constitutes a pseudogene. The CDR3 is 15 amino acids. In DNA, the CDR3 is TGTGCCAGCAGCAGCCCTTTGGGAGGAGACTACGAGCAGTACTTC. Translating it yields CASSSPLGGDYEQYF.

The rearrangement links TRBV14 to TRBJ2-7; TRBD2 is a possible D gene (6 bases). Trimming removed 1 base at V and 4 bases at J, with 11 bases between. The CDR3 consists of 14 residues. Germline V gene lookup returns CDR1 SGHDN and CDR2 FVKESK. This chain's CDR3 is CASSQGGTLYEQYF. Here the CDR3 DNA reads TGTGCCAGCAGCCAAGGCGGGACGCTATACGAGCAGTACTTC.

This clonotype has ten or more counts. The chain joins TRBV27 to TRBJ2-5; D possibly corresponds to TRBD2 (7 bases). CDR3 length equals 14 residues. Trimming pared 2 bases from V and 5 bases from J, leaving 12 bases between. Per germline, CDR1 MNHEY and CDR2 SMNVEV (reference sequence). CDR3 coding DNA: TGTGCCAGCAGTTTAAGGGGGGGCCGGGAGACCCAGTACTTC. Translating it yields CASSLRGGRETQYF.

This clonotype has at least ten counts. DNA for the CDR3: TGCGCCAGCAGTGACCCCCAGGGGAGGAGCAATCAGCCCCAGCATTTT. Translation gives CASSDPQGRSNQPQHF. This chain uses TRBV10-2 with TRBJ1-5, with D maybe TRBD1 (6 bases). The V gene lost 3 bases and the J gene lost 1 base, with 13 bases spanning the gap. The CDR3 sequence is 16 residues long. Germline V lookup: CDR1 WSHSY, CDR2 SAAADI.

This clonotype has just one count. V and J are TRBV6-2 or TRBV6-3 and TRBJ1-1, with D perhaps TRBD1 (5 bases). CDR1 is MNHEY and CDR2 is SVGEGT in the germline V gene. CDR3 length: 14 amino acids. With 7 bases removed from V and 0 bases from J, the gap between germline ends came to 12 bases. The CDR3 nucleotides are TGTGCCAGCAACAATGCGGGGCTGAACACTGAAGCTTTCTTT. Protein product: CASNNAGLNTEAFF.

J is TRBJ1-1 and V is TRBV6-5; D is possibly TRBD1 (5 bases). Germline assignment: CDR1 MNHEY and CDR2 SVGAGI. The CDR3 contains 14 residues. V shed 0 bases and J shed 7 bases, with 12 bases lying between them. DNA for the CDR3: TGTGCCAGCAGTTACTCGAGTGGCGACAGTGAAGCTTTCTTT. Translation: CASSYSSGDSEAFF.

This clonotype turned up a few times. One end of the junction is discordant with germline, which a read error may explain. The chain links TRBV14 to TRBJ1-1, with D perhaps TRBD1 (6 bases). The germline V gene encodes CDR1 SGHDN and CDR2 FVKESK. This CDR3 is built from 15 residues. The CDR3 nucleotides read TGTGCCAGCGCGGTCCGTACAGGGATGAACACTGAAGCCTTCTTT. Translating it yields CASAVRTGMNTEAFF. Based on the CDR3 plus reference TRBV14 and TRBJ1-1, the full variable domain is EAGVTQFPSHSVIEKGQTVTLRCDPISGHDNLYWYRRVMGKEIKFLLHFVKESKQDESGMPNNRFLAERTGGTYSTLKVQPAELEDSGVYFCASAVRTGMNTEAFFGQGTRLTVV.

The chain joins TRBV15 to TRBJ2-6; D possibly uses TRBD1 or TRBD2 (5 bases each). Germline lookup yields CDR1 LNHNV and CDR2 YYDKDF (reference sequence). Between the trimmed V and J ends, which lost 5 bases and 0 bases, there was a span of 11 bases. The CDR3 has 16 residues. CDR3 in amino acids: CATSSGTNSGANVLTF. DNA for the CDR3: TGTGCCACCAGCTCAGGGACGAACTCTGGGGCCAACGTCCTGACTTTC.

Ten or more counts support this clonotype. V gene TRBV4-3 combines with J gene TRBJ2-1; perhaps TRBD1 as D (5 bases). Trimming removed 0 bases at V and 6 bases at J, with 15 bases between. The CDR3 totals 16 residues. Germline-derived CDR1 and CDR2 are LGHNA and YSLEER. The DNA of the CDR3 is TGCGCCAGCAGCCAAGACGGCAGGGCGGTGGGCAATGAGCAGTTCTTC. It codes for CASSQDGRAVGNEQFF.

This clonotype was seen repeatedly, ten times or more. The V gene is TRBV6-5, the J gene TRBJ1-2, with TRBD1 matching 10 bases. CDR3 length equals 16 residues. Germline V gene data show CDR1 as MNHEY and CDR2 as SVGAGI. V shed 8 bases and J 4 bases; nucleotides not matched to a gene: 13. The CDR3 sequence is CASQTGGAGGPYGYTF. CDR3 coding DNA: TGTGCCAGCCAGACAGGGGGCGCGGGGGGACCCTATGGCTACACCTTC.

The chain joins TRBV29-1 to TRBJ2-1; TRBD1 matches at 9 bases. After removal of 7 bases from V and 5 bases from J, the junction contained 3 bases not matched to a gene. Germline lookup yields CDR1 SQVTM and CDR2 ANQGSEA. This CDR3 contains 12 residues. Here the CDR3 reads CSARTGDNEQFF. The CDR3 DNA reads as TGCAGCGCCCGGACAGGGGACAATGAGCAGTTCTTC.

This clonotype was counted only a few times. This chain links TRBV6-2 or TRBV6-3 with TRBJ2-2; D is perhaps TRBD1 or TRBD2 (5 bases each). V was clipped by 5 bases and J by 7 bases, with 14 bases between them. From germline, CDR1 is MNHEY and CDR2 SVGEGT. The CDR3 extends over 14 amino acids. CDR3 protein: CASSGTLDFGELFF. The CDR3 region has the DNA TGTGCCAGCAGTGGGACCCTTGATTTCGGGGAGCTGTTTTTT.

This clonotype showed up many times. The genes are TRBV20-1 and TRBJ2-7, with 11 bases lining up with TRBD2. Germline assignment: CDR1 DFQATT and CDR2 SNEGSKA (reference sequence). The junction had 6 bases not matched to a gene; V was cut back by 3 bases and J by 2 bases. The CDR3 is 15 residues long. CDR3 region: CSARATSGDPYEQYF. In DNA form, the CDR3 reads TGCAGTGCTAGGGCGACTAGCGGGGATCCCTACGAGCAGTACTTC.

In this sample, this clonotype turned up many times. The chain links TRBV20-1 to TRBJ2-7, with D maybe TRBD1 (6 bases). CDR1 is DFQATT, CDR2 SNEGSKA, per germline (reference sequence). The CDR3 is 15 amino acids. V was trimmed by 6 bases and J by 5 bases, leaving 23 bases between them. CDR3 nucleotides: TGCAGTGCCCTGAACAGGGTCGGGGTAGATGACGAGCAGTACTTC. It encodes CSALNRVGVDDEQYF.

Remarks on this clonotype: An end of the junction does not agree with germline; a read error may underlie this. V is TRBV4-2 and J is TRBJ2-3, with D tentatively TRBD2 (7 bases). Germline CDR1 reads LGHNA; CDR2 reads YNFKEQ. The CDR3 is 18 amino acids. CDR3: CASGQEVARRGLTDTQYF. CDR3 bases: TGTGCCAGCGGCCAAGAAGTTGCTAGGCGGGGGCTCACAGATACGCAGTATTTT.

The genes are TRBV2 and TRBJ2-7; D unresolved. From germline, CDR1 is SNHLY and CDR2 FYNNEI. The germline V and J ends were trimmed by 7 bases and 4 bases, with 8 bases remaining between them. This CDR3 spans 11 amino acids. CDR3 coding DNA: TGTGCCAGCATGAAAGGGTACGAGCAGTACTTC. Protein product: CASMKGYEQYF.

The gene calls are TRBV7-9 and TRBJ1-4; D perhaps matches TRBD1 (6 bases). Germline loops: CDR1 SEHNR, CDR2 FQNEAQ (reference sequence). The CDR3 is 15 residues long. Trimming removed 5 bases at V and 0 bases at J, with 10 bases between. The CDR3, as DNA: TGTGCCAGCAGCCCTAGACAGGCAACTAATGAAAAACTGTTTTTT. Its protein product is CASSPRQATNEKLFF.

This clonotype was detected ten times or more. The V call is TRBV19, the J call TRBJ1-2; no clear D. With 5 bases removed from V and 5 bases from J, the gap between germline ends came to 9 bases. Germline V lookup: CDR1 LNHDA, CDR2 SQIVND (reference sequence). This CDR3 has 12 amino acids. The CDR3 protein is CASSSGQYGYTF. The DNA for the CDR3 is TGTGCCAGTAGTTCGGGTCAGTATGGCTACACCTTC.